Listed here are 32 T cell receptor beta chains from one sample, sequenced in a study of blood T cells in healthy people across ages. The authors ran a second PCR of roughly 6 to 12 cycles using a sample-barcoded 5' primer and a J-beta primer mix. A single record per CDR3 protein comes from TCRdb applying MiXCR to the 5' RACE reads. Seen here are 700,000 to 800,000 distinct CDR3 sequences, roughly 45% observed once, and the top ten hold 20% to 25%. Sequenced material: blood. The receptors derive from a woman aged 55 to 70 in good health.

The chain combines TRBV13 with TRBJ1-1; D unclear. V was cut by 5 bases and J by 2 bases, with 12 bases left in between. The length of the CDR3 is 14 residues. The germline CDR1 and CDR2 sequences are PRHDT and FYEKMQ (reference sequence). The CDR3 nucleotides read TGTGCCAGCAGCCCTTGGGTTTTCAACACTGAAGCTTTCTTT. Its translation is CASSPWVFNTEAFF.

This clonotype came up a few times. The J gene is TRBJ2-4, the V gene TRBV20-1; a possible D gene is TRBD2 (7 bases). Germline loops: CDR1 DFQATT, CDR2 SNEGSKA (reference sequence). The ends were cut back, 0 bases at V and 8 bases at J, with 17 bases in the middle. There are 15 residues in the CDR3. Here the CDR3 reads CSARDLRGGRDIQYF. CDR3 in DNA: TGCAGTGCTAGAGACCTGAGGGGGGGCCGTGACATTCAGTACTTC.

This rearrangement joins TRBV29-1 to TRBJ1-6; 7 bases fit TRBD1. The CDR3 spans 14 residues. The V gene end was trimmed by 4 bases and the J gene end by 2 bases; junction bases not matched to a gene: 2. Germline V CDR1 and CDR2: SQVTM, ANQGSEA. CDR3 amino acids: CSVGTGAYNSPLHF. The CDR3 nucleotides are TGCAGCGTTGGTACAGGGGCCTATAATTCACCCCTCCACTTT.

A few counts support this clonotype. CDR3: CASSLNRADEQYF. CDR3 nucleotides: TGTGCCAGCAGTCTGAACAGGGCGGACGAGCAGTACTTC. The chain uses TRBV6-2 or TRBV6-3 and TRBJ2-7; tentatively, D is TRBD1 (6 bases). The ends were cut back, 5 bases at V and 5 bases at J, with 13 bases in the middle. Germline lookup yields CDR1 MNHEY and CDR2 SVGEGT. The length of the CDR3 is 13 residues.

Here the CDR3 reads CSAAQVAPLGQYF. The CDR3 DNA reads TGCAGTGCTGCTCAAGTAGCGCCACTAGGGCAGTACTTC. The V call is TRBV20-1, the J call TRBJ2-4; the D gene is possibly TRBD2 (5 bases). The length of the CDR3 is 13 residues. Germline CDR1 reads DFQATT; CDR2 reads SNEGSKA (reference sequence). Trimming shortened V by 5 bases and J by 13 bases, and 21 bases separated the two germline ends.

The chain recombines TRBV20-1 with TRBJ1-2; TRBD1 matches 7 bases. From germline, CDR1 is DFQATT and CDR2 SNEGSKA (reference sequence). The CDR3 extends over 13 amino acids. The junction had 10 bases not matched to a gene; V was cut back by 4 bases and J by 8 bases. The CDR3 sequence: CSANLNRGWGYTF. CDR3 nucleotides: TGCAGTGCTAACCTGAACAGGGGCTGGGGCTACACCTTC.

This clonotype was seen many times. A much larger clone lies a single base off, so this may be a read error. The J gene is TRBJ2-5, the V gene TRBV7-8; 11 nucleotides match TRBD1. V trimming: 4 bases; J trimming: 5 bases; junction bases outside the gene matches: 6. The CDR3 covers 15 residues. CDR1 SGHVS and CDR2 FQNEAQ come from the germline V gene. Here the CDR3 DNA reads TGTGCCAGCAGCTCCGTCCGGGACAGGGGGGAGACCCAGTACTTC. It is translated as CASSSVRDRGETQYF.

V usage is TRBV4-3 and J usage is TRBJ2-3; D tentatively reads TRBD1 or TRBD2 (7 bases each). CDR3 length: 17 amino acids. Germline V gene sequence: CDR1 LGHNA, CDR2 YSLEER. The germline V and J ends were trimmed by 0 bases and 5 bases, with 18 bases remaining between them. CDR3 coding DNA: TGCGCCAGCAGCCAAGATTTCCGGGCAGGGGGGGGAGATACGCAGTATTTT. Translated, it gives CASSQDFRAGGGDTQYF.

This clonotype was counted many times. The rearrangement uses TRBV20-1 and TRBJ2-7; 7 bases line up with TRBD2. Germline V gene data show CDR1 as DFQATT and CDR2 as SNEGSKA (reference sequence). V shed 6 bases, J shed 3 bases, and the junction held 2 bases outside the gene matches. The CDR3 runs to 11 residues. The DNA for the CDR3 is TGCAGTGCCTGGACTAGCTACGAGCAGTACTTC. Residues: CSAWTSYEQYF.

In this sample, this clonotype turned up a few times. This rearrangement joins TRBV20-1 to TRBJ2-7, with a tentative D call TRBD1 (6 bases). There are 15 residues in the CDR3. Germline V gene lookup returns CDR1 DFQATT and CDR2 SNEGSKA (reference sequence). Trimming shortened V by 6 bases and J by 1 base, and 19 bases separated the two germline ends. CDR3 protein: CSASNGQLTSYEQYF. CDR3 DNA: TGCAGTGCCTCGAACGGACAGCTTACATCCTACGAGCAGTACTTC.

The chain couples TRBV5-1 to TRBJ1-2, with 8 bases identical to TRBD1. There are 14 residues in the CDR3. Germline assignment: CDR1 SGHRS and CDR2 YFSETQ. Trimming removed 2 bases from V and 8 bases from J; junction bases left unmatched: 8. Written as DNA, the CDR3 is TGCGCCAGCAGCTTTCGACAGGGGAGGCGAGGCTACACCTTC. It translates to CASSFRQGRRGYTF.

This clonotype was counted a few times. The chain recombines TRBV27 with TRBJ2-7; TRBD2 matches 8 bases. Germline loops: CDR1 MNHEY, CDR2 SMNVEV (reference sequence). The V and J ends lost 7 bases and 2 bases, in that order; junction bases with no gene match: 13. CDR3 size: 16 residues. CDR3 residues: CASNPRGLAHPYEQYF. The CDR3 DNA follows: TGTGCCAGCAATCCTCGAGGACTAGCCCACCCCTACGAGCAGTACTTC.

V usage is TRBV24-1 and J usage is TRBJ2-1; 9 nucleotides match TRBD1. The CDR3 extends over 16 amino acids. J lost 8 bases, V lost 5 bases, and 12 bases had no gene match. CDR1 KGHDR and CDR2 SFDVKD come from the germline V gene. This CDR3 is CATSVSGTGKVDEQFF. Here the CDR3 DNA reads TGTGCCACCAGTGTCTCCGGGACAGGGAAGGTCGATGAGCAGTTCTTC.

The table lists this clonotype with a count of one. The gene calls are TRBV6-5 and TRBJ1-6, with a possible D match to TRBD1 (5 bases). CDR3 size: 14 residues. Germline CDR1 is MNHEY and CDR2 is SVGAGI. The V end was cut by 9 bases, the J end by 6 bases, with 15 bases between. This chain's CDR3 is CASRTGQFNSPLHF. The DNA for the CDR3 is TGTGCCAGTAGAACGGGGCAGTTTAATTCACCCCTCCACTTT.

This CDR3 is CASTPLSLSDSPLHF. DNA for the CDR3: TGTGCCAGCACCCCGCTTAGTTTGTCGGATTCACCCCTCCACTTT. V gene TRBV7-9 combines with J gene TRBJ1-6; D gene unclear. Trimming removed 7 bases at V and 8 bases at J, with 18 bases between. The CDR3 runs 15 residues. Germline CDR1 is SEHNR and CDR2 is FQNEAQ (reference sequence).

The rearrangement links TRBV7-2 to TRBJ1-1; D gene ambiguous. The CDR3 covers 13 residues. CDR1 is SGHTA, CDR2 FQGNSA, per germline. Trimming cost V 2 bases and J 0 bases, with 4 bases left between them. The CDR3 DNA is TGTGCCAGCAGCTTACCAGTGAACACTGAAGCTTTCTTT. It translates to CASSLPVNTEAFF.

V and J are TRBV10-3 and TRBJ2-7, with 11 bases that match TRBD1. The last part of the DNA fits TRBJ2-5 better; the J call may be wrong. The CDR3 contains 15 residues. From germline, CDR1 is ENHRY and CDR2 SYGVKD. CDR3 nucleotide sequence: TGTGCCATCAGTCCCAGGGACAGGGGGCAAGAGACCCAGTACTTC. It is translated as CAISPRDRGQETQYF.

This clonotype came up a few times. This CDR3 reads CASSDSRQAGLYGYTF. The CDR3, as DNA: TGCGCCAGCAGTGACTCCAGACAGGCCGGGCTCTATGGCTACACCTTC. The rearrangement joins TRBV10-1 to TRBJ1-2, with D possibly TRBD1 on 6 matching bases. Trimming shortened V by 3 bases and J by 4 bases, and 18 bases separated the two germline ends. Germline lookup yields CDR1 WNHNN and CDR2 SYGVQD (reference sequence). CDR3 length equals 16 residues.

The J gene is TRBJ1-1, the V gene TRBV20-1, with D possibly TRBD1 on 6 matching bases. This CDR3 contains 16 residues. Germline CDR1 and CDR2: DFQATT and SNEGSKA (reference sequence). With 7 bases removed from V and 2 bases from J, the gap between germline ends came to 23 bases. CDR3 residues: CSVKRGTSDFNTEAFF. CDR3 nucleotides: TGCAGTGTCAAGAGAGGGACATCAGATTTCAACACTGAAGCTTTCTTT.

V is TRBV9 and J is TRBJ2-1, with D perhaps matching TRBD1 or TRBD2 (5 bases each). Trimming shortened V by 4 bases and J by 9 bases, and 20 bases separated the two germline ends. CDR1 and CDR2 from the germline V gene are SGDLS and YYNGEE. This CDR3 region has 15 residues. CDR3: CASSTGTVGTTEQFF. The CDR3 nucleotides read TGTGCCAGCAGCACCGGGACCGTTGGTACAACTGAGCAGTTCTTC.

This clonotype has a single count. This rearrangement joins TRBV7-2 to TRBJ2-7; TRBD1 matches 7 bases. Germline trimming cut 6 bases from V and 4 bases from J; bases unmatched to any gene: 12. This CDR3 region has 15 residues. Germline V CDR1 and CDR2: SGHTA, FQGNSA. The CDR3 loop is CASSASPDRAYEQYF. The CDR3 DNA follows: TGTGCCAGCAGTGCCTCTCCCGACAGGGCTTACGAGCAGTACTTC.

CDR3 coding DNA: TGCAGCGTTGACGCCGGGCTGGAGACCCAGTACTTC. Translation: CSVDAGLETQYF. The V gene is TRBV29-1, the J gene TRBJ2-5; D not certain. The CDR3 covers 12 residues. The V end was cut by 3 bases, the J end by 5 bases, with 10 bases between. Germline assignment: CDR1 SQVTM and CDR2 ANQGSEA.

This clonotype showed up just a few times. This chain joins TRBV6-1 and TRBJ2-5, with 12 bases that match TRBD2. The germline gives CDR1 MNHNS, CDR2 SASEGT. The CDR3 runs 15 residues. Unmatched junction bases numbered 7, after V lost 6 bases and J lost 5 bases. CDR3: CASSETSGRLETQYF. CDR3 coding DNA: TGTGCCAGCAGCGAGACTAGCGGGAGACTCGAGACCCAGTACTTC.

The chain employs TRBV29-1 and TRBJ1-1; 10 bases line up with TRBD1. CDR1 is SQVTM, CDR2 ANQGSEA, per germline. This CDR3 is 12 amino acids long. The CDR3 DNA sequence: TGCACCGGACAGGGGGGGAACACTGAAGCTTTCTTT. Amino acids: CTGQGGNTEAFF.

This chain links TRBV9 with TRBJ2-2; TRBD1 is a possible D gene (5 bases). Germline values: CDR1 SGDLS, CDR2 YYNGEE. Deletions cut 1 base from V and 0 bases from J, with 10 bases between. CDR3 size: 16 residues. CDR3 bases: TGTGCCAGCAGCGTATCAGCAGGGACGAACACCGGGGAGCTGTTTTTT. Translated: CASSVSAGTNTGELFF.

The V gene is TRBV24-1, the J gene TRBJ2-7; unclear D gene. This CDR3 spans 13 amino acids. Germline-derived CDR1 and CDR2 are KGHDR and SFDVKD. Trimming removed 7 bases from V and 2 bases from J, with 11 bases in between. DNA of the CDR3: TGTGCCACCAGCTACGGGCCCACCTACGAGCAGTACTTC. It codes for CATSYGPTYEQYF.

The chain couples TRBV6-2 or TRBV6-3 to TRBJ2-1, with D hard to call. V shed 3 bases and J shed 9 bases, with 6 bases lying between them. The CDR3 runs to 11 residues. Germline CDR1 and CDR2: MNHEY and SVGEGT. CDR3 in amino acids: CASSYVLEQFF. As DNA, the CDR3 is TGTGCCAGCAGTTATGTCCTTGAGCAGTTCTTC.

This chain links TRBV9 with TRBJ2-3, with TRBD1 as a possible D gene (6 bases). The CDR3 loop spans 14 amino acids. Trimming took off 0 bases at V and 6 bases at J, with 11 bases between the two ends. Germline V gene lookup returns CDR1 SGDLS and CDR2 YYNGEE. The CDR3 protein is CASSVDWGRDTQYF. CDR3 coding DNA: TGTGCCAGCAGCGTAGATTGGGGGCGGGATACGCAGTATTTT.

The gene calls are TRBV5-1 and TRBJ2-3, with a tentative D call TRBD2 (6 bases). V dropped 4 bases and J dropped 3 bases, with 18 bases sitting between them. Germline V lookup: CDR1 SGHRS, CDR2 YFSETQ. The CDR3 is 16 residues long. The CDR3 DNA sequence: TGCGCCAGCAGCCCGTCTCCCGGTGGGGGGACAGATACGCAGTATTTT. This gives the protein CASSPSPGGGTDTQYF.

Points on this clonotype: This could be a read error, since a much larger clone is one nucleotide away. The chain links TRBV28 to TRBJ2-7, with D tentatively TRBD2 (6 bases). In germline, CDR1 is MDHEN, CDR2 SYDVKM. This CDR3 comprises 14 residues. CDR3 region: CTSTPWEASYEQYF. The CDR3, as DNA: TGTACCAGCACCCCGTGGGAGGCATCCTACGAGCAGTACTTC.

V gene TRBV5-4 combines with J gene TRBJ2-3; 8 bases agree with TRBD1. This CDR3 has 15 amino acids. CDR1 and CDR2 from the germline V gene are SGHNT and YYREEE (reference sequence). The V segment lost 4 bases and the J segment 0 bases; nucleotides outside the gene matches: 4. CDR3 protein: CASSLRDRSTDTQYF. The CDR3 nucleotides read TGTGCCAGCAGCCTCCGGGACAGGAGCACAGATACGCAGTATTTT.

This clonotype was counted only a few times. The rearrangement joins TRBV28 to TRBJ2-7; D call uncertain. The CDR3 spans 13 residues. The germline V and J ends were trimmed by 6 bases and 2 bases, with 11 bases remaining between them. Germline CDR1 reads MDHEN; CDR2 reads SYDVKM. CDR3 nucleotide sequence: TGTGCCAGCAGGCAAGGGAAAACCTACGAGCAGTACTTC. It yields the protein CASRQGKTYEQYF.